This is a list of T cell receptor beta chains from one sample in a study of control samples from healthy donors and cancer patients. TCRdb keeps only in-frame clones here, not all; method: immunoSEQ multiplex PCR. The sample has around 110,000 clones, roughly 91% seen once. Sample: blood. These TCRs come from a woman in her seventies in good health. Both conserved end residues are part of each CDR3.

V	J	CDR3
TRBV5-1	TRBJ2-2	CASSPGQSNTGELFF
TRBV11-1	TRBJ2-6	CASRQLSGANVLTF
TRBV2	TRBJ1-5	CASSVGDSNQPQHF
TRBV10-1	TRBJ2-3	CASSRRGSAVDTQYF
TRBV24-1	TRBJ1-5	CATSGTQGGQPQHF
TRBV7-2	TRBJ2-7	CASSLFRGSDEQYF
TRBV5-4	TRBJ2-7	CASSGTDPSYEQYF
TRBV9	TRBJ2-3	CASSTSGGTDTQYF
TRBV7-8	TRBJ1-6	CASSPGRGGKPLHF
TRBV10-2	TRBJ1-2	CASSGPLGYTF
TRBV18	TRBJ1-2	CASSPRDGYGYTF
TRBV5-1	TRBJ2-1	CASSRDEQFF
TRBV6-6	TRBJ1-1	CASSPGQGAFF
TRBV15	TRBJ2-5	CATSRGGGAGETQYF
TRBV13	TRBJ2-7	CASSSTRAGPRDEQYF
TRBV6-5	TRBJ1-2	CASSPWDPSAGYTF
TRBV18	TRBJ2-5	CASSPPGRETQYF
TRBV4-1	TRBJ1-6	CASSPSGREDSPLHF
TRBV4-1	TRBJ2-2	CASSHSRGSANTGELFF
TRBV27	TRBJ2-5	CASSLSTGLETQYF
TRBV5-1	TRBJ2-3	CASSLRAGWDTQYF
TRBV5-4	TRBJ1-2	CASSPGPLSPHGYTF
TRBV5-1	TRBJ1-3	CASSYVGMGNTIYF
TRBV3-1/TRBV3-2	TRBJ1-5	CASSQDPGSNQPQHF
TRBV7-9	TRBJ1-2	CATHGIESYTF
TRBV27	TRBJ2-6	CASRSSNQTRRSGANVLTF
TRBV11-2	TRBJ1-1	CASSLGTVEAFF
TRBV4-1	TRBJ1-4	CASSAAPATNEKLFF
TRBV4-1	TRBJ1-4	CASSHPGLGEKLFF
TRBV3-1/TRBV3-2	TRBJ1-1	CASSQRQHTEAFF
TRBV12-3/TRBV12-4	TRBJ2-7	CASKRLESEQYF
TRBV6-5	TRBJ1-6	CASTSGGRNSPLHF
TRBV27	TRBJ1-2	CASRSDRGYYGYTF
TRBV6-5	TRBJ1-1	CASSYSNEAFF
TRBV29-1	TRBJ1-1	CSATSGPWDTEAFF